The 18 T cell receptor beta chains below were found in one sample sequenced in a study of regulatory T cells in long-lasting Graves disease. Noted time point: newly diagnosed GD, antithyroid drugs for less than 3 months. Following extraction of RNA from PBMCs, that RNA was used to make the TCR library. Arm-PCR of CDR3 regions with iRepertoire HTBI primers generated TCR beta libraries. TCRdb re-derived calls from the multiplex PCR reads in MiXCR, one entry per CDR3 protein. The profile shows a few hundred thousand distinct CDR3 sequences, just over 20% of them singletons. The input for sequencing was peripheral blood mononuclear cells (PBMCs), taken at new diagnosis, from a patient treated with antithyroid drugs. The receptor source for this set is a female donor with Graves disease.

The chain couples TRBV20-1 to TRBJ2-2; the D gene is possibly TRBD2 (5 bases). Between the trimmed V and J ends, which lost 3 bases and 1 base, there was a span of 12 bases. This CDR3 has 15 residues. Germline V gene lookup returns CDR1 DFQATT and CDR2 SNEGSKA (reference sequence). CDR3 sequence: CSARLTRVNTGELFF. The CDR3 region has the DNA TGCAGTGCTAGGTTAACTAGGGTGAACACCGGGGAGCTGTTTTTT.

This clonotype showed up many times. This chain uses TRBV5-1 with TRBJ2-7; 8 nucleotides line up with TRBD1. Trimming at V came to 3 bases and at J to 0 bases, leaving 11 bases not matched to a gene. CDR1 SGHRS and CDR2 YFSETQ come from the germline V gene. This CDR3 has 17 residues. DNA for the CDR3: TGCGCCAGCAGCTCTTATCTCGACGGACAGGGCTCCTACGAGCAGTACTTC. This codes for CASSSYLDGQGSYEQYF.

The chain recombines TRBV20-1 with TRBJ2-5; 9 bases agree with TRBD2. Germline CDR1 and CDR2: DFQATT and SNEGSKA (reference sequence). J was trimmed by 7 bases and V by 0 bases; bases with no gene match: 15. CDR3 size: 17 residues. The chain's CDR3 is CSARDRTGGRALGTQYF. The CDR3 nucleotides are TGCAGTGCTAGAGATAGGACTGGCGGGAGGGCCCTCGGGACCCAGTACTTC.

Points on this clonotype: A much larger clone differs by one base, so this may be a read error. The chain couples TRBV27 to TRBJ2-7, with 11 bases fitting TRBD2. With 5 bases clipped from V and 4 bases from J, the junction kept 13 bases outside the gene matches. The CDR3 sequence is 17 residues long. Looked up from germline, CDR1 is MNHEY and CDR2 is SMNVEV (reference sequence). CDR3 residues: CASSPPSTSGGRYEQYF. CDR3 in DNA: TGTGCCAGCAGTCCGCCTTCTACTAGCGGGGGAAGATACGAGCAGTACTTC.

This clonotype was recorded at least ten times. The chain recombines TRBV6-2 or TRBV6-3 with TRBJ2-1; 7 bases are a match to TRBD2. The J segment lost 8 bases and the V segment lost 2 bases, leaving 6 bases of the junction unmatched. This CDR3 is built from 14 residues. From germline, CDR1 is MNHEY and CDR2 SVGEGT. The CDR3 region is CASSYRAGNDEQFF. Here the CDR3 DNA reads TGTGCCAGCAGTTACCGAGCGGGAAACGATGAGCAGTTCTTC.

This clonotype showed up many times. J is TRBJ1-2 and V is TRBV2, with D unresolved. The CDR3 runs 12 residues. Trimming took 6 bases from V and 4 from J, leaving 9 bases between them. The germline V gene has CDR1 SNHLY and CDR2 FYNNEI. The CDR3 DNA is TGTGCCAGCAGGACCTCGAGCTATGGCTACACCTTC. Amino acid sequence: CASRTSSYGYTF. The full variable domain, its missing parts supplied by reference TRBV2 and TRBJ1-2, is EPEVTQTPSHQVTQMGQEVILRCVPISNHLYFYWYRQILGQKVEFLVSFYNNEISEKSEIFDDQFSVERPDGSNFTLKIRSTKLEDSAMYFCASRTSSYGYTFGSGTRLTVV.

This rearrangement joins TRBV19 to TRBJ1-5, with D perhaps TRBD1 (6 bases). Per germline, CDR1 LNHDA and CDR2 SQIVND (reference sequence). This CDR3 is 15 amino acids long. Trimming left V 3 bases short and J 1 base short, with 10 bases between. The chain's CDR3 is CASSMNRVSNQPQHF. The CDR3 DNA is TGTGCCAGTAGTATGAACAGGGTAAGCAATCAGCCCCAGCATTTT.

This clonotype has a count of ten or more. The genes are TRBV7-8 and TRBJ2-7; D is undetermined. The V gene's germline CDR1 is SGHVS and CDR2 FQNEAQ. Between the trimmed V and J ends, which lost 1 base and 3 bases, there was a span of 1 base. The CDR3 covers 11 residues. The CDR3 sequence is CASSLVYEQYF. CDR3 nucleotide sequence: TGTGCCAGCAGCTTAGTCTACGAGCAGTACTTC.

This clonotype was seen many times. The V and J genes are TRBV27 and TRBJ2-1; tentatively, D is TRBD1 (5 bases). Deletions cut 6 bases from V and 8 bases from J, with 11 bases between. From germline, CDR1 is MNHEY and CDR2 SMNVEV (reference sequence). The CDR3 spans 12 residues. CDR3 residues: CASRGWGDEQFF. For the CDR3, the DNA is TGTGCCAGCAGGGGGTGGGGCGATGAGCAGTTCTTC.

The sample holds many counts of this clonotype. The chain is built from TRBV6-1 and TRBJ1-6, with TRBD1 matching 7 bases. CDR1 MNHNS and CDR2 SASEGT come from the germline V gene. V shed 7 bases, J shed 9 bases, and the junction held 15 bases outside the gene matches. The CDR3 contains 16 residues. CDR3 DNA sequence: TGTGCCAGCACTCCCCGTCGAGGGGGCCATACTTCACCCCTCCACTTT. This translates into CASTPRRGGHTSPLHF.

A note on this clonotype: The CDR3 carries no conserved terminal phenylalanine or tryptophan, so it likely arises from a read error. This rearrangement joins TRBV19 to TRBJ2-7; 8 bases match TRBD2. The CDR3 totals 14 residues. The germline V gene encodes CDR1 LNHDA and CDR2 SQIVND (reference sequence). V shed 5 bases and J 4 bases; nucleotides not matched to a gene: 7. CDR3 bases: TGTGCCAGTAGTGCCAAAGGACTAGCTTACGAGCAGTACTCC. This gives the protein CASSAKGLAYEQYS.

This clonotype was observed many times. The rearrangement joins TRBV10-2 to TRBJ2-7, with D possibly matching TRBD1 (6 bases). The CDR3 consists of 14 residues. Per the germline V gene, CDR1 is WSHSY and CDR2 is SAAADI. The V and J ends lost 2 bases and 1 base respectively, with 9 bases between them. CDR3 region: CASSENTGSYEQYF. CDR3 nucleotides: TGCGCCAGCAGTGAGAATACAGGGTCCTACGAGCAGTACTTC.

V gene TRBV28 combines with J gene TRBJ2-3; the D call may be TRBD1 or TRBD2 (5 bases each). Germline CDR1 MDHEN, CDR2 SYDVKM. The CDR3 runs to 12 residues. The V end was cut by 9 bases, the J end by 4 bases, with 11 bases between. CDR3 sequence (DNA): TGTGCCAGTGCTATGGGGGCAGATACGCAGTATTTT. The encoded protein is CASAMGADTQYF.

This clonotype came up many times. This chain links TRBV24-1 with TRBJ2-5, with D uncertain. CDR1 is KGHDR, CDR2 SFDVKD, per germline. V was shortened by 2 bases and J by 5 bases, with 14 bases between the two germline ends. This CDR3 has 15 residues. This CDR3 is CATSDSTNGEETQYF. The CDR3, as DNA: TGTGCCACCAGTGATTCAACGAACGGAGAGGAGACCCAGTACTTC.

This clonotype showed up many times. The V gene is TRBV19, the J gene TRBJ2-1; D is undetermined. The germline CDR1 and CDR2 sequences are LNHDA and SQIVND (reference sequence). V was clipped by 5 bases and J by 0 bases, with 11 bases between them. The CDR3 has 15 residues. CDR3 amino acids: CASSGTVSSYNEQFF. The CDR3 region has the DNA TGTGCCAGTAGTGGTACGGTGAGCTCCTACAATGAGCAGTTCTTC.

There are many counts of this clonotype. The V and J genes are TRBV6-1 and TRBJ2-7, with no clear D. Deletions cut 6 bases from V and 2 bases from J, with 14 bases between. The CDR3 consists of 14 residues. The V gene's germline CDR1 is MNHNS and CDR2 SASEGT. The CDR3 DNA follows: TGTGCCAGCAGGCCCAGTCCCCAGGCCTACGAGCAGTACTTC. This codes for CASRPSPQAYEQYF.

This clonotype has ten or more counts. V and J are TRBV9 and TRBJ1-3; a weak D match, TRBD1 (6 bases). The CDR3 sequence is 17 residues long. V was cut by 0 bases and J by 3 bases, with 16 bases left in between. Germline V gene lookup returns CDR1 SGDLS and CDR2 YYNGEE. The CDR3 spells CASSVEDAGVIGNTIYF. Written as DNA, the CDR3 is TGTGCCAGCAGCGTAGAAGATGCAGGGGTCATTGGAAACACCATATATTTT.

This clonotype was found a few times. The conserved closing phenylalanine or tryptophan is absent in this CDR3, likely reflecting a read error. The chain combines TRBV12-5 with TRBJ2-3; 10 bases are shared with TRBD2. The J segment lost 5 bases and the V segment lost 3 bases, leaving 2 bases of the junction unmatched. Germline V gene lookup returns CDR1 LGHNT and CDR2 FRNRAP. This CDR3 is 14 amino acids long. The CDR3 sequence: CASGFSGGRDTQYL. CDR3 bases: TGTGCTAGTGGTTTTAGCGGGGGGAGAGATACGCAGTATCTT.